The 18 T cell receptor beta chains presented below share a single source sample, sequenced in a study of cytomegalovirus exposure and HLA in healthy donors. 13 Jbeta primers and 60 Vbeta primers were used for the PCR. Assay used: immunoSEQ multiplex PCR; TCRdb lists only in-frame clones, some missing. This table has roughly 120,000 clones, roughly 68% appearing once. What was sequenced was PBMCs. The receptors derive from a woman aged 30 to 39 in good health and CMV-seronegative.

This chain links TRBV5-1 with TRBJ1-1; 11 nucleotides line up with TRBD1. J gave up 9 bases and V 3 bases, and 7 bases lay outside the gene matches. The germline V gene encodes CDR1 SGHRS and CDR2 YFSETQ. The CDR3 totals 14 residues. The CDR3: CASSSGTGGGKAFF. The CDR3 DNA is TGCGCCAGCAGCTCAGGGACAGGGGGAGGGAAAGCTTTCTTT.

This clone has more than one count but fewer than ten. The rearrangement joins TRBV6-6 to TRBJ1-2; 8 bases match TRBD1. V was pared by 5 bases and J by 7 bases, with 3 bases of the junction left unmatched. The CDR3 loop spans 12 amino acids. CDR1 and CDR2 from the germline V gene are MNHNY and SVGAGI (reference sequence). This chain's CDR3 is CASSPRGLGYTF. Written as DNA, the CDR3 is TGTGCCAGCAGTCCCAGGGGGCTTGGCTACACCTTC.

The V gene is TRBV28, the J gene TRBJ2-1; D uncertain. The germline V gene has CDR1 MDHEN and CDR2 SYDVKM. CDR3 size: 13 residues. V lost 6 bases and J 10 bases, leaving 16 bases between the germline ends. The CDR3 spells CASSITGRREQFF. The CDR3 DNA sequence: TGTGCCAGCAGCATAACTGGGCGAAGGGAGCAGTTCTTC.

In this sample, this clone turned up a few times. The chain carries TRBV11-3 and TRBJ1-1; D possibly corresponds to TRBD1 (6 bases). Germline V gene data show CDR1 as SGHNT and CDR2 as YENEEA. V lost 3 bases and J lost 5, with 13 bases in between. This CDR3 has 14 amino acids. In nucleotides, the CDR3 is TGTGCCAGCAGCTTGGGGGCACAGGGAACTGAAGCTTTCTTT. Residues: CASSLGAQGTEAFF. The variable domain in full, completed from reference TRBV11-3 and TRBJ1-1, reads EAGVVQSPRYKIIEKKQPVAFWCNPISGHNTLYWYLQNLGQGPELLIRYENEEAVDDSQLPKDRFSAERLKGVDSTLKIQPAELGDSAVYLCASSLGAQGTEAFFGQGTRLTVV.

The chain uses TRBV29-1 and TRBJ1-2; TRBD1 matches 8 bases. Trimming cost V 3 bases and J 4 bases; bases outside gene matches: 7. Germline-derived CDR1 and CDR2 are SQVTM and ANQGSEA. This CDR3 has 14 residues. The CDR3 is CSVDPDRGGYGYTF. CDR3 coding DNA: TGCAGCGTTGACCCCGACAGGGGAGGCTATGGCTACACCTTC.

This clone was picked up a small number of times. The V call is TRBV11-1, the J call TRBJ2-7; 9 positions match TRBD2. The V and J ends lost 3 bases and 4 bases, in that order; junction bases with no gene match: 4. Germline V lookup: CDR1 SGHAT, CDR2 FQDESV (reference sequence). The CDR3 is 14 amino acids. In nucleotides, the CDR3 is TGTGCCAGCAGCTTGACTAGCGGCGATTACGAGCAGTACTTC. As protein: CASSLTSGDYEQYF.

The genes are TRBV7-2 and TRBJ1-1; possibly TRBD1 for D (6 bases). This CDR3 has 14 residues. V was clipped by 0 bases and J by 1 base, with 6 bases between them. The V gene's germline CDR1 is SGHTA and CDR2 FQGNSA. CDR3 in DNA: TGTGCCAGCAGCTTAGCCAGGGGGAACACTGAAGCTTTCTTT. Its protein is CASSLARGNTEAFF. The complete variable domain, with remaining parts taken from reference TRBV7-2 and TRBJ1-1, reads GAGVSQSPSNKVTEKGKDVELRCDPISGHTALYWYRQSLGQGLEFLIYFQGNSAPDKSGLPSDRFSAERTGGSVSTLTIQRTQQEDSAVYLCASSLARGNTEAFFGQGTRLTVV.

The gene calls are TRBV18 and TRBJ1-4, with D perhaps matching TRBD1 (6 bases). CDR1 KGHSH and CDR2 LQKENI come from the germline V gene. The CDR3 runs to 15 residues. Trimming stripped 2 bases from V and 1 base from J, with 8 bases between. For the CDR3, the DNA is TGTGCCAGCTCACCAACGGGACAAACTAATGAAAAACTGTTTTTT. This encodes CASSPTGQTNEKLFF.

This chain links TRBV13 with TRBJ2-2; TRBD2 might be the D (6 bases). Trimming pared 4 bases from V and 4 bases from J, leaving 16 bases between. Germline CDR1 reads PRHDT; CDR2 reads FYEKMQ (reference sequence). The CDR3 has 16 amino acids. CDR3 protein: CASSSSVLALTGELFF. The CDR3 DNA reads TGTGCCAGCAGCTCATCGGTCCTAGCGCTCACCGGGGAGCTGTTTTTT.

The chain couples TRBV27 to TRBJ1-5, with D possibly matching TRBD1 (5 bases). Germline CDR1 is MNHEY and CDR2 is SMNVEV (reference sequence). CDR3 length: 13 residues. Trimming cost V 3 bases and J 7 bases, with 10 bases left between them. In DNA form, the CDR3 reads TGTGCCAGCAGTTTGTCAGGGAACCAGCCCCAGCATTTT. Encoded protein: CASSLSGNQPQHF.

This clone was observed a single time. The V and J genes are TRBV4-1 and TRBJ2-2; the D is unclear. The germline CDR1 and CDR2 sequences are MGHRA and YSYEKL. V lost 0 bases and J 7 bases, leaving 6 bases between the germline ends. This CDR3 is built from 13 residues. This chain's CDR3 is CASSQDRDGELFF. DNA of the CDR3: TGCGCCAGCAGCCAAGATCGCGACGGGGAGCTGTTTTTT.

V usage is TRBV18 and J usage is TRBJ1-3; the D is unclear. V gave up 1 base and J gave up 0 bases, with 10 bases separating them. The CDR3 is 16 residues long. Germline V gene sequence: CDR1 KGHSH, CDR2 LQKENI. Here the CDR3 DNA reads TGTGCCAGCTCACCACTTGACACCAACTCTGGAAACACCATATATTTT. This gives the protein CASSPLDTNSGNTIYF.

The chain combines TRBV6-6 with TRBJ2-7; D not certain. Germline V gene data show CDR1 as MNHNY and CDR2 as SVGAGI (reference sequence). V lost 5 bases to trimming and J lost 5 bases, with 13 bases between them. CDR3 length: 13 amino acids. The CDR3, as DNA: TGTGCCAGCAGTCGGCTAGAACCTAACGAGCAGTACTTC. Its protein product is CASSRLEPNEQYF.

V gene TRBV7-9 combines with J gene TRBJ2-1; perhaps TRBD2 as D (5 bases). Germline loops: CDR1 SEHNR, CDR2 FQNEAQ (reference sequence). Trimming cost V 5 bases and J 5 bases, with 16 bases left between them. This CDR3 spans 15 amino acids. In nucleotides, the CDR3 is TGTGCCAGCAGCCCCACCCGGACTTTCGACAATGAGCAGTTCTTC. This gives the protein CASSPTRTFDNEQFF.

Only one count was recorded for this clone. The rearrangement uses TRBV15 and TRBJ2-2; perhaps TRBD1 as D (6 bases). CDR3 length equals 15 residues. Germline CDR1 reads LNHNV; CDR2 reads YYDKDF (reference sequence). V was trimmed by 8 bases and J by 5 bases, leaving 18 bases between them. CDR3 in amino acids: CATRWGQINTGELFF. The CDR3 DNA sequence: TGTGCCACCCGTTGGGGGCAGATTAATACCGGGGAGCTGTTTTTT.

The chain links TRBV5-1 to TRBJ1-1; 7 bases line up with TRBD1. J lost 0 bases, V lost 0 bases, and 11 bases had no gene match. Germline V lookup: CDR1 SGHRS, CDR2 YFSETQ. CDR3 length: 18 amino acids. This CDR3 is CASSLDAGQTYMNTEAFF. In DNA form, the CDR3 reads TGCGCCAGCAGCTTGGACGCGGGACAGACCTACATGAACACTGAAGCTTTCTTT. Drawing the rest from reference TRBV5-1 and TRBJ1-1, the complete variable domain is KAGVTQTPRYLIKTRGQQVTLSCSPISGHRSVSWYQQTPGQGLQFLFEYFSETQRNKGNFPGRFSGRQFSNSRSEMNVSTLELGDSALYLCASSLDAGQTYMNTEAFFGQGTRLTVV.

The chain carries TRBV2 and TRBJ1-2; D perhaps matches TRBD1 (6 bases). The CDR3 consists of 12 residues. The germline V gene has CDR1 SNHLY and CDR2 FYNNEI. Trimming shortened V by 4 bases and J by 8 bases, and 11 bases separated the two germline ends. Written as DNA, the CDR3 is TGTGCCAGCAGTGTAGCAGGGGCCGGCTACACCTTC. It encodes CASSVAGAGYTF.

J is TRBJ1-5 and V is TRBV7-9, with D possibly matching TRBD1 (5 bases). The CDR3 runs to 15 residues. Deletions cut 3 bases from V and 5 bases from J, with 14 bases between. Germline CDR1 is SEHNR and CDR2 is FQNEAQ (reference sequence). As DNA, the CDR3 is TGTGCCAGCAGCTTGGGGGGGATCCAGGATCAGCCCCAGCATTTT. This sequence encodes CASSLGGIQDQPQHF. Supplemented by reference TRBV7-9 and TRBJ1-5, the full variable domain reads DTGVSQNPRHKITKRGQNVTFRCDPISEHNRLYWYRQTLGQGPEFLTYFQNEAQLEKSRLLSDRFSAERPKGSFSTLEIQRTEQGDSAMYLCASSLGGIQDQPQHFGDGTRLSIL.